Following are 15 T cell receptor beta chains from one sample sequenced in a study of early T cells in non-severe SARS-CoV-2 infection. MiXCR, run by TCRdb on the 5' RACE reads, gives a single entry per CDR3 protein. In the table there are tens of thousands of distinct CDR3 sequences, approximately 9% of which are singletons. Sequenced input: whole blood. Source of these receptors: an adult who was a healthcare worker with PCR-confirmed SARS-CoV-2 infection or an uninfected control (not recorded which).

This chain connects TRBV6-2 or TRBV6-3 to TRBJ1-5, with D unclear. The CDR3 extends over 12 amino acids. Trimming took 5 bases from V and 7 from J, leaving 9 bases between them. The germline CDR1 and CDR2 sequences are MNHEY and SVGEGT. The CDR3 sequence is CASSPPGQPQHF. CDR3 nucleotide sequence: TGTGCCAGCAGTCCCCCGGGGCAGCCCCAGCATTTT.

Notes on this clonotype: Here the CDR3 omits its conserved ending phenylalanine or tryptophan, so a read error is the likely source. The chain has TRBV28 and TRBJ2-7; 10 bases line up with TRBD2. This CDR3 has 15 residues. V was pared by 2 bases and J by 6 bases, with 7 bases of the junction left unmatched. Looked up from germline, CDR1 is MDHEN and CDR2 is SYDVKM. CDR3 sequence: CASSLSLAGVLEQYL. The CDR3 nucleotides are TGTGCCAGCAGTTTAAGCCTAGCGGGAGTTCTCGAGCAGTACTTG.

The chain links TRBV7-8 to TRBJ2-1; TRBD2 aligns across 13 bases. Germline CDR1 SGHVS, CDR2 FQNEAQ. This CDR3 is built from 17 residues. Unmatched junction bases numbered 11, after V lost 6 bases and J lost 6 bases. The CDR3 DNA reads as TGTGCCAGCAGTAGGACTAGCGGGAGCCTATCAGGCAATGAGCAGTTCTTC. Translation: CASSRTSGSLSGNEQFF.

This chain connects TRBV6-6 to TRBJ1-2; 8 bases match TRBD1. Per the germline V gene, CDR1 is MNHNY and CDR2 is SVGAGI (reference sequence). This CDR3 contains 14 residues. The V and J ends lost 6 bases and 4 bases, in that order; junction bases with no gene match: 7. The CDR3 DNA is TGTGCCAGCAGGCTGACAGGGGCCCTCTATGGCTACACCTTC. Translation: CASRLTGALYGYTF.

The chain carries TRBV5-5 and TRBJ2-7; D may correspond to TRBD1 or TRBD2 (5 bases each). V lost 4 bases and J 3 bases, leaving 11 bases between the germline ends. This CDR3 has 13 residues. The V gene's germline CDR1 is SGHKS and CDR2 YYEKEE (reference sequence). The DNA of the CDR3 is TGTGCCAGCAGCCCGGGACCGGACTACGAGCAGTACTTC. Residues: CASSPGPDYEQYF.

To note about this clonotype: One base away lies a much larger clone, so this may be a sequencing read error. The DNA of the CDR3 is TGTGCCAGCTCAGAGGGCAGGGCCTATGGCTACACCTTC. Translated, it gives CASSEGRAYGYTF. The V and J genes are TRBV18 and TRBJ1-2, with a tentative D call TRBD1 (5 bases). This CDR3 spans 13 amino acids. V was pared by 5 bases and J by 4 bases, with 11 bases between. Germline V gives CDR1 KGHSH, CDR2 LQKENI.

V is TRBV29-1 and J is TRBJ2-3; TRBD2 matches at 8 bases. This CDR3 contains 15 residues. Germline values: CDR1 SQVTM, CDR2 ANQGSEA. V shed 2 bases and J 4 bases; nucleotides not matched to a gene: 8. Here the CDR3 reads CSVEQLAVPSDTQYF. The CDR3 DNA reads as TGCAGCGTTGAACAACTAGCGGTACCCTCAGATACGCAGTATTTT.

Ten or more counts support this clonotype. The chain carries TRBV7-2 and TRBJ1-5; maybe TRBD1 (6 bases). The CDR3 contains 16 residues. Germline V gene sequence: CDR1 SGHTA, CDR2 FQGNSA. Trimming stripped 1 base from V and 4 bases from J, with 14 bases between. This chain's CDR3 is CASSLEGRGGNQPQHF. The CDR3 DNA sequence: TGTGCCAGCAGCTTAGAGGGCAGGGGAGGAAATCAGCCCCAGCATTTT.

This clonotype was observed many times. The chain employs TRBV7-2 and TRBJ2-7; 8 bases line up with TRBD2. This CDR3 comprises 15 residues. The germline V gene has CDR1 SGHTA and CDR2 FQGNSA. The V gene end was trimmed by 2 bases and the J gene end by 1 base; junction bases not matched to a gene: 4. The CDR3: CASSLLAGLSYEQYF. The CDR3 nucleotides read TGTGCCAGCAGCTTACTAGCGGGTTTATCCTACGAGCAGTACTTC.

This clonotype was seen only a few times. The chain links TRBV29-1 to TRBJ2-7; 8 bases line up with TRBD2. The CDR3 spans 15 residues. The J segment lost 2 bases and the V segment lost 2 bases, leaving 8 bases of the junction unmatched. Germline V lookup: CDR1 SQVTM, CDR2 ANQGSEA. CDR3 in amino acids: CSVESLAGNTYEQYF. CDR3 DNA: TGCAGCGTTGAATCCCTAGCGGGTAATACCTACGAGCAGTACTTC.

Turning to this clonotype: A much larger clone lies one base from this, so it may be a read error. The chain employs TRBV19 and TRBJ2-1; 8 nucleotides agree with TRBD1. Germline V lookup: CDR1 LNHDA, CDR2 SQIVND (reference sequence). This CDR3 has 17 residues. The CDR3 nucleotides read TGTGCCAGTAGTATAGATCCTGAGGACAGGGCTGGGATTGAGCAGTTATTC. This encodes CASSIDPEDRAGIEQLF. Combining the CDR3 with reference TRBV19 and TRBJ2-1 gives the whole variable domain DGGITQSPKYLFRKEGQNVTLSCEQNLNHDAMYWYRQDPGQGLRLIYYSQIVNDFQKGDIAEGYSVSREKKESFPLTVTSAQKNPTAFYLCASSIDPEDRAGIEQLFGPGTRLTVL.

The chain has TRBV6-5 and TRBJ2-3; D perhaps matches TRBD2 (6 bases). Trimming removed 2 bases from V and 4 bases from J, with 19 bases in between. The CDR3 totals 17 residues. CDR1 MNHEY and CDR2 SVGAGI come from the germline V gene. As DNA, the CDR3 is TGTGCCAGCAGTTACCGGGCGGCTGGGGGGAGCGCAGATACGCAGTATTTT. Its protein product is CASSYRAAGGSADTQYF.

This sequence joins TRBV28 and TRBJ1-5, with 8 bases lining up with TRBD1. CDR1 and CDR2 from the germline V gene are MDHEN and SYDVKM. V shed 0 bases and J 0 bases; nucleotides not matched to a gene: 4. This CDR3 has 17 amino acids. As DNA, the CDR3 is TGTGCCAGCAGTTTATGGGCGACAGGGGTTAGCAATCAGCCCCAGCATTTT. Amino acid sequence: CASSLWATGVSNQPQHF.

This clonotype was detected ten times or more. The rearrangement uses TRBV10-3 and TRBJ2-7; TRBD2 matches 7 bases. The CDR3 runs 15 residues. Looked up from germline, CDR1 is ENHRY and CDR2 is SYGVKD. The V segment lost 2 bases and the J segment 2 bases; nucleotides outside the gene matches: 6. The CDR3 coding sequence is TGTGCCATCAGTGAGAGGGCGGGAGCACCCTACGAGCAGTACTTC. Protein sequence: CAISERAGAPYEQYF.

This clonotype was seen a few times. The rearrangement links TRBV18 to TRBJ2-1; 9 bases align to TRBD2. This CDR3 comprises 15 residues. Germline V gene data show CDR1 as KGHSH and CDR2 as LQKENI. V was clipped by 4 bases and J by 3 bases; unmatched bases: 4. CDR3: CASSLRLADYNEQFF. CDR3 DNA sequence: TGTGCCAGCTCACTGAGACTAGCGGACTACAATGAGCAGTTCTTC.